The rows below give T cell receptor beta chains drawn from one sample of a study of T cell repertoires in cytomegalovirus infection. MiXCR, run by TCRdb on the reads, gives a single entry per CDR3 protein. The data contain around 140,000 distinct CDR3 sequences, 6.5% of them seen just once; the ten biggest clones take up roughly 18%. What was sequenced was PBMCs. These receptors came from a human donor in good health (CMV status not recorded). Some clones in this sample may be carry-over from other donors' samples. Each CDR3 is given without its conserved first and last residue. The D gene is left open where the match is weak.

v_gene	d_gene	j_gene	CDR3aa
TRBV29-1	NA	TRBJ2-7	SVEDRGRGDEQY
TRBV7-2	TRBD2	TRBJ2-7	ASSLSSGGGIYEQY
TRBV19	TRBD1	TRBJ1-2	ASSIRPGTANGYT
TRBV7-9	NA	TRBJ2-3	ASSFGTPASTDTQY
TRBV2	TRBD1	TRBJ1-1	ASSKTGQGFTEAF
TRBV7-6	NA	TRBJ2-5	ASSLGPGAGEETQY
TRBV28	NA	TRBJ1-5	ASSPRAHDQPQH
TRBV20-1	NA	TRBJ1-1	SAPLGVNTEAF
TRBV2	NA	TRBJ1-1	ASSETGSINTEAF
TRBV28	NA	TRBJ1-5	ASSTGLERGEPQH
TRBV7-2	NA	TRBJ1-3	ASSLEGTASSGNTIY
TRBV7-2	TRBD2	TRBJ2-3	ASSLAVAGGDTQY
TRBV28	NA	TRBJ1-1	ASIQTGFTEAF
TRBV7-9	NA	TRBJ2-3	ASRTWGLYPDTQY
TRBV6-6	NA	TRBJ1-5	ASSYSTGGNQPQH
TRBV7-2	TRBD2	TRBJ2-5	ASSLSTSGGQETQY
TRBV12-3/TRBV12-4	NA	TRBJ2-7	ASSPTWARGTPYEQY
TRBV20-1	TRBD1	TRBJ2-1	SAEGQGASLISYNEQF
TRBV2	NA	TRBJ1-5	ASSEAGTVNSNQPQH
TRBV7-9	NA	TRBJ2-1	ASSSFAGASNEQF
TRBV20-1	TRBD1	TRBJ2-7	SAGTGVVYEQY
TRBV7-2	NA	TRBJ1-2	ASSPGAGAVYGYT
TRBV7-2	TRBD1	TRBJ2-7	ASSLAETGQQY
TRBV7-9	TRBD1	TRBJ1-5	ASSPTGVQPQH
TRBV6-2/TRBV6-3	TRBD1	TRBJ2-7	ASSSPDRGLSYEQY
TRBV25-1	TRBD1	TRBJ2-7	ASKGTGTVHEQY
TRBV2	TRBD2	TRBJ2-5	ASRGLAGARRGTQY
TRBV20-1	TRBD1	TRBJ2-7	SARDIDGTELYEQY
TRBV7-6	NA	TRBJ1-5	ASSSQSNQPQH
TRBV7-8	NA	TRBJ2-2	ASSLWYSEGPTGELF
TRBV7-9	TRBD1	TRBJ1-1	ASSFAWGTGGEAF
TRBV2	NA	TRBJ1-2	ASSGTQGNLSSYT
TRBV30	TRBD1	TRBJ1-1	AWISLPGQGYTEAF
TRBV6-2/TRBV6-3	NA	TRBJ2-3	ASSYRVLLPGTDTQY
TRBV20-1	TRBD2	TRBJ2-7	SARGLGGFNEQY
TRBV19	NA	TRBJ1-1	ATSSERNTEAF
TRBV27	TRBD1	TRBJ2-7	ASSLQGQGYEQY
TRBV19	NA	TRBJ1-1	ASSLLGLEAF
TRBV7-3	TRBD2	TRBJ2-1	ASSTPSGTSGAGGNEQF
TRBV7-2	NA	TRBJ2-3	ASSSLRGGDSDTQY
TRBV29-1	TRBD1	TRBJ1-2	SVAAPQGLNYGYT
TRBV29-1	NA	TRBJ1-3	SVEYQGSSGNTIY
TRBV7-6	NA	TRBJ1-1	ASSAPGTEAF
TRBV19	TRBD2	TRBJ2-1	ASSIHGGAYNEQF
TRBV6-1	NA	TRBJ2-6	ASSELFGQTAFSGANVLT
TRBV6-5	TRBD1	TRBJ1-2	ASSLTQGGVYGYT
TRBV7-2	NA	TRBJ1-3	ASSLGTAYGNTIY
TRBV10-3	NA	TRBJ2-1	AISEGPGAEEQF
TRBV7-2	NA	TRBJ2-6	ASSQSSGANVLT
TRBV20-1	NA	TRBJ1-5	SARDWGDIDSNQPQH
TRBV28	NA	TRBJ1-5	ASSFNPGGRRPQH
TRBV7-2	NA	TRBJ1-6	ASARGGSGTNSPLH
TRBV20-1	TRBD1	TRBJ2-3	SATTGTDTDTQY
TRBV20-1	NA	TRBJ2-7	SARGFGGPLYEQY
TRBV28	NA	TRBJ2-5	ASSFQGLVQETQY
TRBV19	NA	TRBJ1-6	ASSTTGGGSPLH
TRBV15	NA	TRBJ1-1	ATSTGRRLNTEAF
TRBV6-2/TRBV6-3	TRBD2	TRBJ2-1	ASRYLAGAGNEQF
TRBV29-1	TRBD1	TRBJ1-2	SVPQGDTNYGYT
TRBV7-2	NA	TRBJ2-5	ASSLARETQY